The 12 T cell receptor beta chains listed next were all sequenced from one sample in a study of metastatic and nonmetastatic thyroid tumors. None of the patients had undergone any treatment ahead of thyroid surgery. TCRdb ran MiXCR on the PCR reads. The sample yields approximately 22,000 clones, approximately 16% seen once. Sequenced material: tumor tissue. Receptors originate from a female donor with papillary thyroid cancer or a benign thyroid nodule (not recorded which). Some clones in this sample may be carry-over from other donors' samples.

In its sample, this clone was seen a few times. The germline gene is not matched at one end of the junction; a read error may be the cause. The chain has TRBV19 and TRBJ1-5; D is undetermined. This CDR3 region has 13 residues. The germline V gene encodes CDR1 LNHDA and CDR2 SQIVND (reference sequence). CDR3 sequence reads: CAISMRGDQPQHF. Written as DNA, the CDR3 is TGTGCCATTAGTATGCGGGGAGACCAGCCCCAGCATTTT. The full variable domain, completed using reference TRBV19 and TRBJ1-5, is DGGITQSPKYLFRKEGQNVTLSCEQNLNHDAMYWYRQDPGQGLRLIYYSQIVNDFQKGDIAEGYSVSREKKESFPLTVTSAQKNPTAFYLCAISMRGDQPQHFGDGTRLSIL.

There are many counts of this clone. The rearrangement uses TRBV11-2 and TRBJ2-5; 8 nucleotides align to TRBD2. Germline V gene lookup returns CDR1 SGHAT and CDR2 FQNNGV. V gave up 0 bases and J gave up 4 bases; unmatched junction bases: 10. This CDR3 is built from 17 residues. The DNA for the CDR3 is TGTGCCAGCAGCTTAGAAGCCGGGAGGGCCGGTAGAGAGACCCAGTACTTC. Amino acid sequence: CASSLEAGRAGRETQYF.

There are many counts of this clone. The chain uses TRBV7-9 and TRBJ1-1, with D unresolved. This CDR3 comprises 13 residues. V lost 1 base to trimming and J lost 4 bases, with 7 bases between them. Germline V gene lookup returns CDR1 SEHNR and CDR2 FQNEAQ (reference sequence). The CDR3 reads CASSLGGVTEAFF. DNA for the CDR3: TGTGCCAGCAGCTTAGGAGGAGTCACTGAAGCTTTCTTT.

The table lists this clone with many counts. The rearrangement joins TRBV9 to TRBJ2-3; 7 positions agree with TRBD2. V lost 0 bases and J lost 5; bases outside the gene matches: 6. The CDR3 totals 15 residues. Germline CDR1 SGDLS, CDR2 YYNGEE. The CDR3 reads CASSVVGGEKDTQYF. The CDR3 nucleotides are TGTGCCAGCAGCGTAGTGGGGGGGGAGAAAGATACGCAGTATTTT.

This clone has ten or more counts. The chain has TRBV20-1 and TRBJ2-7; TRBD1 matches 10 bases. Per germline, CDR1 DFQATT and CDR2 SNEGSKA (reference sequence). With V trimmed by 3 bases and J by 2 bases, 7 bases remained unmatched. This CDR3 is 15 amino acids long. The CDR3 DNA reads TGCAGTGCTAGGCTGGACAGGGGGATAACCTACGAGCAGTACTTC. Translated: CSARLDRGITYEQYF.

This clone was found a few times. This sequence joins TRBV28 and TRBJ1-2, with TRBD1 identical over 8 bases. J gave up 4 bases and V 5 bases, and 12 bases lay outside the gene matches. The CDR3 spans 16 residues. The germline V gene has CDR1 MDHEN and CDR2 SYDVKM. The DNA of the CDR3 is TGTGCCAGCAGTCCACACCGGACAGGGTATACCTATGGCTACACCTTC. It codes for CASSPHRTGYTYGYTF.

V and J are TRBV4-1 and TRBJ2-7; 10 nucleotides align to TRBD1. The CDR3 has 14 residues. Germline CDR1 and CDR2: MGHRA and YSYEKL. V was pared by 3 bases and J by 3 bases, with 2 bases of the junction left unmatched. The CDR3 nucleotides are TGCGCCAGCAGCCAGAGGGACAGGGGCTACGAGCAGTACTTC. Protein: CASSQRDRGYEQYF.

This clone was seen ten or more times. The V gene is TRBV12-5, the J gene TRBJ2-3, with a possible D match to TRBD1 (6 bases). Per the germline V gene, CDR1 is LGHNT and CDR2 is FRNRAP. The CDR3 runs to 14 residues. The V and J ends lost 6 bases and 4 bases respectively, with 14 bases between them. In nucleotides, the CDR3 is TGTGCTAGTGGACCCGGAAACAGGGCAGATACGCAGTATTTT. The encoded protein is CASGPGNRADTQYF.

This clone was observed at least ten times. This chain uses TRBV10-1 with TRBJ2-7; 7 bases are a match to TRBD1. Germline V gives CDR1 WNHNN, CDR2 SYGVQD (reference sequence). The length of the CDR3 is 13 residues. After removal of 6 bases from V and 3 bases from J, the junction contained 5 bases not matched to a gene. CDR3: CASSSGTVYEQYF. CDR3 bases: TGCGCCAGCAGCTCCGGGACAGTCTACGAGCAGTACTTC.

The sample holds many counts of this clone. The chain is built from TRBV9 and TRBJ2-2; no reliable D call. Trimming took off 0 bases at V and 3 bases at J, with 9 bases between the two ends. CDR1 is SGDLS and CDR2 is YYNGEE in the germline V gene. The CDR3 covers 15 residues. CDR3 coding DNA: TGTGCCAGCAGCGTAGTTAGCTCCTACACCGGGGAGCTGTTTTTT. Its protein is CASSVVSSYTGELFF.

This clone is labeled as medium-sized. This chain uses TRBV4-1 with TRBJ2-7; 7 bases line up with TRBD1. Losses at the gene ends were 6 bases for V and 1 base for J; bases not matched to a gene: 6. In germline, CDR1 is MGHRA, CDR2 YSYEKL. The CDR3 consists of 14 residues. CDR3 nucleotides: TGCGCCAGCAGTTACGGACAGGCATCCTACGAGCAGTACTTC. Amino acid sequence: CASSYGQASYEQYF.

This clone was recorded many times. The rearrangement joins TRBV5-7 to TRBJ1-2; possibly TRBD1 for D (5 bases). TRBV5-7 is annotated as an ORF whose role is uncertain. This CDR3 contains 12 residues. V was shortened by 8 bases and J by 4 bases, with 12 bases between the two germline ends. The DNA for the CDR3 is TGTGCCAGTCTCGGGCAGGGCTATGGCTACACCTTC. It translates to CASLGQGYGYTF.